This T cell receptor (beta chain) was observed in a study of response to subunit inactivated influenza vaccine. Notes on the study in general: Authors suggested each seasonal influenza vaccination recruits few new T cells.

This CDR3 comprises 14 residues. The germline CDR1 and CDR2 sequences are SQVTM and ANQGSEA. The ends were cut back, 3 bases at V and 0 bases at J, with 9 bases in the middle. TCRdb ran MiXCR on the RT-PCR reads and lists one entry per CDR3 protein. The sample contains roughly 760,000 distinct CDR3 sequences, over 20% of which appear only once. Concerning this clonotype: What it binds is unknown.

The receptor was derived from a man aged 50 or older who received an inactivated influenza vaccine. The starting material was PBMCs from blood, obtained 5 days after vaccination. The chain is built from TRBV29-1 and TRBJ2-1; the D call may be TRBD1 or TRBD2 (5 bases each). The CDR3 DNA reads as TGCAGCGTTGAGGGACCCCGCTCCTACAATGAGCAGTTCTTC. It codes for CSVEGPRSYNEQFF.